The rows below give T cell receptor beta chains drawn from one sample of a study of a mutant IDH1 vaccine in newly diagnosed glioma. These TCRs are of unknown antigen specificity. Libraries were prepared by immunoSEQ multiplex PCR; TCRdb keeps only in-frame clonotypes and omits some of them. The sample lists about 51,000 clones; around 78% were seen once. The sequences come from PBMCs, collected from a glioma patient whose treatment included an IDH1 peptide vaccine. The source is a woman aged 40 to 50 with glioma. Each CDR3 is given with its conserved first and last residue. The D gene is left open where the match is weak. Clone size is given for some rows only: seen once, a few or many times, or a class if the clone is expanded.

V gene	J gene	D gene	clone size	CDR3 DNA	CDR3 protein
TRBV6-6	TRBJ2-7	-	-	TGTGCCAGCAGTCGGATAACCGGGGCCCTCCCCTACGAGCAGTACTTC	CASSRITGALPYEQYF
TRBV6-5	TRBJ1-6	-	few	TGTGCCAGCAGTTACACCCAGGGTAGTAATTCACCCCTCCACTTT	CASSYTQGSNSPLHF
TRBV7-6	TRBJ1-1	-	-	TGTGCCAGCAGCTTAGCATCTGGGGGGACTGAAGCTTTCTTT	CASSLASGGTEAFF
TRBV2	TRBJ1-3	TRBD1	-	TGTGCCAGCAGTGGGACAGGGGAAAACACCATATATTTT	CASSGTGENTIYF
TRBV9	TRBJ1-4	TRBD1	-	TGTGCCAGCAGCGGAGGGGACAGTTATAATGAAAAACTGTTTTTT	CASSGGDSYNEKLFF
TRBV7-8	TRBJ2-5	-	-	TGTGCCAGCAGCTTAGCGCAGGGAGGTCTGCCCTTAGAGACCCAGTACTTC	CASSLAQGGLPLETQYF
TRBV2	TRBJ1-2	TRBD1	-	TGTGCCACAGACTCCGGGACAGGAACTCTTAACTATGGCTACACCTTC	CATDSGTGTLNYGYTF
TRBV27	TRBJ2-7	-	-	TGTGCCAGCAGATTGGACAGCTCCTACGAGCAGTACTTC	CASRLDSSYEQYF
TRBV5-5	TRBJ2-7	-	-	TGTGCCAGCAGATTCCAACAGGGCCACACCTACGAGCAGTACTTC	CASRFQQGHTYEQYF
TRBV6-6	TRBJ2-3	-	-	TGTGCCAGCATGCCCATGGGGACAGATACGCAGTATTTT	CASMPMGTDTQYF
TRBV30	TRBJ1-5	TRBD1	-	TGTGCCTGGAGTCAGACAGGGGCGAAGCCCCAGCATTTT	CAWSQTGAKPQHF
TRBV9	TRBJ1-6	-	-	TGTGCCAGCAGCCTCGAGGGGGGGTTAAATTCACCCCTCCACTTT	CASSLEGGLNSPLHF
TRBV14	TRBJ2-1	TRBD2	-	TGTGCCAGCAGCACTAGGCAGGGAGGGAATGAGCAGTTCTTC	CASSTRQGGNEQFF
TRBV7-9	TRBJ1-3	-	-	TGTGCCAGCAGCTTAGCAGGGTCGTACTCTGGAAACACCATATATTTT	CASSLAGSYSGNTIYF
TRBV9	TRBJ1-2	-	-	TGTGCCAGCAGCGTAGTTGGAGAGTCCTATGGCTACACCTTC	CASSVVGESYGYTF
TRBV30	TRBJ2-7	-	-	TGTGCCCTACAGGGATATTCCTACGAGCAGTACTTC	CALQGYSYEQYF
TRBV19	TRBJ2-7	-	-	TGTGCCAGTAGTATAACGGGGCCCTACGAGCAGTACTTC	CASSITGPYEQYF
TRBV19	TRBJ1-1	-	few	TGTGCCAGTAGTCCCGCGGGGGCACGTTCGAACACTGAAGCTTTCTTT	CASSPAGARSNTEAFF
TRBV4-3	TRBJ1-6	TRBD1	-	TGCGCCAGCAGCCGGGGACAGGCCAGCTCCTATAATTCACCCCTCCACTTT	CASSRGQASSYNSPLHF
TRBV2	TRBJ1-5	-	-	TGTGCCAGCAGTGAAGTAAGCCTTAGCAATCAGCCCCAGCATTTT	CASSEVSLSNQPQHF
TRBV19	TRBJ2-2	-	-	TGTGCCAGTAGTATATCGGCAGGGGTAGCCACCGGGGAGCTGTTTTTT	CASSISAGVATGELFF
TRBV29-1	TRBJ2-3	TRBD2	-	TGCAGCGTTGGTGATCTAACGGGGGGGCTGGCGCAGTATTTT	CSVGDLTGGLAQYF
TRBV7-2	TRBJ1-2	-	-	TGTGCCAGCAGCCCCCCCGGGGGAATCTATGGCTACACCTTC	CASSPPGGIYGYTF
TRBV27	TRBJ1-2	-	-	TGTGCCACCGCTGGGGGGAGCAACTATGGCTACACCTTC	CATAGGSNYGYTF
TRBV25-1	TRBJ1-6	TRBD1	few	TGTGCCAGCAGTGAAGGGGCAGGGGGCCTTTCACCCCTCCACTTT	CASSEGAGGLSPLHF
TRBV6-5	TRBJ2-3	TRBD2	-	TGTGCCAGCAGTCCAGGACTAGCGGCCTATACGCAGTATTTT	CASSPGLAAYTQYF
TRBV2	TRBJ2-7	-	-	TGTGCCAGCATACCCAGGACGGAAAAATTCTACGAGCAGTACTTC	CASIPRTEKFYEQYF
TRBV6-5	TRBJ1-5	TRBD1	-	TGTGCCAGCAGCTCAACAGGGGGTAGGGGTCAGCCCCAGCATTTT	CASSSTGGRGQPQHF
TRBV2	TRBJ1-2	-	-	TGTGCCAGCAGTGAATCTCTGGGACACTATGGCTACACCTTC	CASSESLGHYGYTF
TRBV18	TRBJ1-5	TRBD1	-	TGTGCCAGCTCCCTTGGACAGGGAGGTCAGCCCCAGCATTTT	CASSLGQGGQPQHF
TRBV5-5	TRBJ1-2	-	-	TGTGCCAGCAGCAACGGACAGAACTATGGCTACACCTTC	CASSNGQNYGYTF